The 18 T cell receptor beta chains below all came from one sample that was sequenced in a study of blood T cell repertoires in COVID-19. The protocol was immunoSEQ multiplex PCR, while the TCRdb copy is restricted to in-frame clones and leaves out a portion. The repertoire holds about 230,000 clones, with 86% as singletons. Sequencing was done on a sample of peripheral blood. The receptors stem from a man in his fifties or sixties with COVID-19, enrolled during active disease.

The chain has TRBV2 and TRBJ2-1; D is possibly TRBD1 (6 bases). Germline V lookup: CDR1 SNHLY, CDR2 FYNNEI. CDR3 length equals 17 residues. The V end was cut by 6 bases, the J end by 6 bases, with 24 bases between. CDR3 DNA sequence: TGTGCCAGCAGCAGACTTTCCCGGGACACACTTGGCAATGAGCAGTTCTTC. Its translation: CASSRLSRDTLGNEQFF.

CDR3 DNA: TGTGCCAGCAGCCCCGACCCGGCGGGAAACATTCAGTACTTC. It translates to CASSPDPAGNIQYF. This chain uses TRBV3-1 (or the pseudogene TRBV3-2) with TRBJ2-4, with a weak D call TRBD2 (5 bases). The V end was cut by 4 bases, the J end by 6 bases, with 13 bases between. Germline loops: CDR1 LGHDT, CDR2 YNNKEL (reference sequence). This CDR3 contains 14 residues.

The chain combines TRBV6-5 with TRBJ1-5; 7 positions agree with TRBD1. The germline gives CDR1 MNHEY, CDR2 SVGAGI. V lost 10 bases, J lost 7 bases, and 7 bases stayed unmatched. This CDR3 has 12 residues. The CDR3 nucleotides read TGTGCCACCCGGACAGGAGTGCAGCCCCAGCATTTT. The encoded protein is CATRTGVQPQHF.

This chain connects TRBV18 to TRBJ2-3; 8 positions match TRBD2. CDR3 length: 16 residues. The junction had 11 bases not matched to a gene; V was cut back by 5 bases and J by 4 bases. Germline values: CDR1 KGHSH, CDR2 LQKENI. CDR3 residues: CASSSPGTRRADTQYF. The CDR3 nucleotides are TGTGCCAGCTCATCCCCCGGGACTAGACGTGCAGATACGCAGTATTTT.

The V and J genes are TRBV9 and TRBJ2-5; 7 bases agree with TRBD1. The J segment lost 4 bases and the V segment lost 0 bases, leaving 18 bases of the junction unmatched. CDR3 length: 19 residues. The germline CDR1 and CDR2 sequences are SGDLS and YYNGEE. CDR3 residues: CASSVAIGTDTPASETQYF. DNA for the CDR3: TGTGCCAGCAGCGTAGCGATTGGGACAGATACCCCAGCTTCAGAGACCCAGTACTTC. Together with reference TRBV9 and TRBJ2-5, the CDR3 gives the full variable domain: DSGVTQTPKHLITATGQRVTLRCSPRSGDLSVYWYQQSLDQGLQFLIQYYNGEERAKGNILERFSAQQFPDLHSELNLSSLELGDSALYFCASSVAIGTDTPASETQYFGPGTRLLVL.

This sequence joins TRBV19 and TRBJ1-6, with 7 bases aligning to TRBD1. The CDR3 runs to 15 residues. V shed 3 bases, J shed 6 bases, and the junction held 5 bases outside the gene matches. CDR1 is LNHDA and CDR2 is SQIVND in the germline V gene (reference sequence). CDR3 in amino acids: CASSITTGINSPLHF. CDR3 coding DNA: TGTGCCAGTAGTATTACGACAGGGATTAATTCACCCCTCCACTTT.

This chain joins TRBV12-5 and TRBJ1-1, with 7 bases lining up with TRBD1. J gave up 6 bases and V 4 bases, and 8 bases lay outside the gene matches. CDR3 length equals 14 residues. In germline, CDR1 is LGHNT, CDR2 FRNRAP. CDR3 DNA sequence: TGTGCTAGTGGTTACGAGGGGGCCCGCTCTGAAGCTTTCTTT. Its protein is CASGYEGARSEAFF.

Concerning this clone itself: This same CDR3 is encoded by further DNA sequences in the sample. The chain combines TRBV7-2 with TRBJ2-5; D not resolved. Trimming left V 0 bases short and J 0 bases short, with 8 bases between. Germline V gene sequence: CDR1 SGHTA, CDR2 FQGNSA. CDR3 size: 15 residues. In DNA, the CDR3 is TGTGCCAGCAGCTTAGCGCTTAGTTACCAAGAGACCCAGTACTTC. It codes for CASSLALSYQETQYF. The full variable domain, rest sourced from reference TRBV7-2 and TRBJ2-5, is GAGVSQSPSNKVTEKGKDVELRCDPISGHTALYWYRQSLGQGLEFLIYFQGNSAPDKSGLPSDRFSAERTGGSVSTLTIQRTQQEDSAVYLCASSLALSYQETQYFGPGTRLLVL.

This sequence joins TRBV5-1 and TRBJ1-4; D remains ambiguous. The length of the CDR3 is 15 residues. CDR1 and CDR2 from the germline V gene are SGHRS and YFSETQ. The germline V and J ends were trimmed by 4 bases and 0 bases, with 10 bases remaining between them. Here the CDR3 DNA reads TGCGCCAGCAGCCGATCAGGTGCAACTAATGAAAAACTGTTTTTT. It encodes CASSRSGATNEKLFF.

Here the CDR3 DNA reads TGTGCCAGCAGCTTATGGAGGGAGGGAGGCACTGAAGCTTTCTTT. This gives the protein CASSLWREGGTEAFF. This chain links TRBV7-9 with TRBJ1-1, with no clear D. V lost 2 bases and J lost 4, with 14 bases in between. The length of the CDR3 is 15 residues. CDR1 and CDR2 (germline): SEHNR, FQNEAQ (reference sequence).

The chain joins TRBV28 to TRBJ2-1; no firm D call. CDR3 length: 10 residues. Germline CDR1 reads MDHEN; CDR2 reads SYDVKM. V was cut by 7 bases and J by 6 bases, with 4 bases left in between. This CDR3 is CASIGNEQFF. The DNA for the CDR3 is TGTGCCAGCATCGGCAATGAGCAGTTCTTC.

The CDR3 protein is CASSPWGGGQPQHF. CDR3 nucleotide sequence: TGTGCCAGCAGCCCGTGGGGGGGCGGTCAGCCCCAGCATTTT. The J gene is TRBJ1-5, the V gene TRBV3-1 (or the pseudogene TRBV3-2), with a tentative D call TRBD1 (6 bases). Trimming pared 4 bases from V and 6 bases from J, leaving 13 bases between. The CDR3 loop spans 14 amino acids. Per the germline V gene, CDR1 is LGHDT and CDR2 is YNNKEL (reference sequence).

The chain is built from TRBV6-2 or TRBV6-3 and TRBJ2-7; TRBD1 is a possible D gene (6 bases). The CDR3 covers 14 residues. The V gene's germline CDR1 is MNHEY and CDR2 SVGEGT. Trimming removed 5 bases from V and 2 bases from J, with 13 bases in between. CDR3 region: CASSAGTSAYEQYF. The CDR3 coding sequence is TGTGCCAGCAGTGCCGGGACATCCGCCTACGAGCAGTACTTC.

CDR3 nucleotide sequence: TGTGCCAGCAGTGAATTGTATCAGGGAATCAACGAGCAGTACTTC. This sequence encodes CASSELYQGINEQYF. The chain carries TRBV25-1 and TRBJ2-7, with D maybe TRBD1 (5 bases). V was cut by 1 base and J by 5 bases, with 15 bases left in between. Germline lookup yields CDR1 MGHDK and CDR2 SYGVNS. The CDR3 extends over 15 amino acids.

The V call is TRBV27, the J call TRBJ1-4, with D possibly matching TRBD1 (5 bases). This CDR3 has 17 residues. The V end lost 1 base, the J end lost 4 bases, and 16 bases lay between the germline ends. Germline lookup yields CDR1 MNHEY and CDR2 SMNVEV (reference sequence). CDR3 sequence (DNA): TGTGCCAGCAGTTTATACGACAGAAGGGCGGATAATGAAAAACTGTTTTTT. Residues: CASSLYDRRADNEKLFF.

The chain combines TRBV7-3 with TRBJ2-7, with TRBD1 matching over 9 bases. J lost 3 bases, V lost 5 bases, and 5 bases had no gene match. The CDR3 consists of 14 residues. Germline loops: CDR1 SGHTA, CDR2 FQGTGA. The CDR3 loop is CASSPGTGIYEQYF. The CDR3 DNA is TGTGCCAGCAGCCCCGGGACAGGGATCTACGAGCAGTACTTC.

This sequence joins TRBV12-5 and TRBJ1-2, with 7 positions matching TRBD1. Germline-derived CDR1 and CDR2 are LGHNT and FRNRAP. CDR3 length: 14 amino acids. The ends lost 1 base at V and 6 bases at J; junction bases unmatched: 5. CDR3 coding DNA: TGTGCTAGTGGTTTGGGTGGGACAGCAAATGGCTACACCTTC. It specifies CASGLGGTANGYTF.

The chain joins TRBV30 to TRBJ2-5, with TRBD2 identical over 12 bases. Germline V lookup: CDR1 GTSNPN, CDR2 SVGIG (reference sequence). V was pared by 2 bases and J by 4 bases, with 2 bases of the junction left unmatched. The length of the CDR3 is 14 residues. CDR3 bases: TGTGCCTGGAGTTCTAGCGGGGGGGGAGAGACCCAGTACTTC. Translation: CAWSSSGGGETQYF.